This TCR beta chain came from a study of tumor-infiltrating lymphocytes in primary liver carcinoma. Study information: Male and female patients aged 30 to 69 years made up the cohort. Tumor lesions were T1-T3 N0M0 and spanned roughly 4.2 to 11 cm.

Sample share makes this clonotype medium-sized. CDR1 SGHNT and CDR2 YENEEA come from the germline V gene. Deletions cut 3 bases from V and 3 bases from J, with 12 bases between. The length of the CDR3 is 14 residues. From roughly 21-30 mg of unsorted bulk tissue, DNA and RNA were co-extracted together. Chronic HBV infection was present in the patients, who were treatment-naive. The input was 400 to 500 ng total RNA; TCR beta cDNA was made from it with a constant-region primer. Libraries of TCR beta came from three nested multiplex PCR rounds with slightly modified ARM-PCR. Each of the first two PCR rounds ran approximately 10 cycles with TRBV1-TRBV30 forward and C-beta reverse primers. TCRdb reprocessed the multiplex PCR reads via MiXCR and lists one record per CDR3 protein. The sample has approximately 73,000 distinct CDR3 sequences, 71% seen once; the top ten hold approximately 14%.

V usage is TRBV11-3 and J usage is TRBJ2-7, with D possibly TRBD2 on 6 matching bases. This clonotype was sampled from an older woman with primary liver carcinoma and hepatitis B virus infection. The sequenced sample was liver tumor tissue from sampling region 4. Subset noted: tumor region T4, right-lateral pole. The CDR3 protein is CASSLRDGSYEQYF. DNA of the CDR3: TGTGCCAGCAGCTTGCGGGACGGGAGCTACGAGCAGTACTTC.